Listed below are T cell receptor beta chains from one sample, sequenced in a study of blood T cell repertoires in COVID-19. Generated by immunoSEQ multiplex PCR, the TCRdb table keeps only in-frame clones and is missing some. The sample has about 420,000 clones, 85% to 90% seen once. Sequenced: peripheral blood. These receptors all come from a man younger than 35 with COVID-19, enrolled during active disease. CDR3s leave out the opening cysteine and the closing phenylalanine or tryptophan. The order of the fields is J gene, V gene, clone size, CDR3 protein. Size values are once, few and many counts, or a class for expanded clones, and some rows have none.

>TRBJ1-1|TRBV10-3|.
AISESTPNTEAF
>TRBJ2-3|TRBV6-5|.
ASSGAGGFTDTQY
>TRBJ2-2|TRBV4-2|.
ASSPRVARGSTGELF
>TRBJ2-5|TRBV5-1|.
ASRPPGLQETQY
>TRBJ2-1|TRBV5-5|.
ASSLGGAYGEQF
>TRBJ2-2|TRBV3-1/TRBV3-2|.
ASSPAGGLGTGELF
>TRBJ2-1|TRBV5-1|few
ASSQGHQYNEQF
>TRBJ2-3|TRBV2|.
ASSPSRAQY
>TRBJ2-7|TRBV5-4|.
ASSPGGTGAYEQY
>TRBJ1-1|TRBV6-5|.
ASRTGQGFLSF
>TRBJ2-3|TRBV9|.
ASSVAPLAGTDTQY
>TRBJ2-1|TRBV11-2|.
ASSLRRRLAGAYNEQF
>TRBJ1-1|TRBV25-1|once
ASSGLGGWNTEAF
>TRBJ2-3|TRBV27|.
ASSPGLAGLDTQY
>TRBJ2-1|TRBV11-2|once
ASSPNRGNEQF
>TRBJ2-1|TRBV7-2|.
ASRSDTIAGGSSYNEQF
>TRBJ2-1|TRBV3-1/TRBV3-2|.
ASSARLSGVSSYNEQF
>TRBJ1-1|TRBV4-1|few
ASSHGTGPNTEAF
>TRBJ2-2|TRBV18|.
ASSPPGLAGGTTGELF
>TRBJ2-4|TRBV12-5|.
ASGLVLGQENIQY
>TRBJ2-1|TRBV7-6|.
ASSLGLAGWNEQF
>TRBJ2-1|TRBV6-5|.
ASRGLAGVNEQF
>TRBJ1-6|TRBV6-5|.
ASRHQGGYNSPLH
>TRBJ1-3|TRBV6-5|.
ASSYSWGGIGNTIY
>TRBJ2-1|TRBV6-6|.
ASSWDRGLDEQF
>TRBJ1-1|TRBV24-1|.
ATQGQVNTEAF
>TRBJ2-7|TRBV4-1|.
ASSHNVGEGEQY
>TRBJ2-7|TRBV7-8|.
ASSPLWAGAPYEQY
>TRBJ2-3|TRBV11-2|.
ASSLGTSGSHTDTQY
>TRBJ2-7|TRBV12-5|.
ASGLVLPGRDRGTGSTYEQY
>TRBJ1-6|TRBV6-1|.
ASSERIGGSAPGGSPLH
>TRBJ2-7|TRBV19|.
ASGSYSYEQY
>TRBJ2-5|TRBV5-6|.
ASSYRGRLQETQY
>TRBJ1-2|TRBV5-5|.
ASSARQGPYGYT
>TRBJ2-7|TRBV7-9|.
ASSLGQGISFYEQY
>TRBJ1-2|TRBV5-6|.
ASSLATGDGYT
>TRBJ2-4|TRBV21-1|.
ASSKGAGPKPLAKNIQY
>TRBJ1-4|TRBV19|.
ASSPRTISGTNEKLF
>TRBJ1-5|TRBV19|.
ASSPGDGGGNQPQH
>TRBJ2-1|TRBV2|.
ASIPNSYNEQF
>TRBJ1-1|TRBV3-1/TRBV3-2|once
ASSLVGGRHTEAF
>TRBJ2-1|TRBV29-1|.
SVGGANEQF
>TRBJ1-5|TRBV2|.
ASSENNQPQH
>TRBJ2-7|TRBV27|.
ARGGLGQY
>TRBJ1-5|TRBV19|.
ASMTGGRPQH
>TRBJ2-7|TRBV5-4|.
ASSFTQGSGEQY
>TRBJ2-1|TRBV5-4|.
ASSIWTVNEQF
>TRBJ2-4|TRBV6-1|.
ASSELGARY
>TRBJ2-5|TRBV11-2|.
ASYQDLAGGRQETQY
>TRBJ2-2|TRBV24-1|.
ATSDSRTSGRGGELF
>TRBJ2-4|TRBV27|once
ASSDSVLAKNIQY
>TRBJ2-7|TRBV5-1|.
ASSLALLAGSYEQY
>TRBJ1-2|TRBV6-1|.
ASSEQGSSSNYGYT
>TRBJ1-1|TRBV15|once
ATSRPADSLNTEAF
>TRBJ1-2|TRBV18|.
ASSLSEDRGHYT
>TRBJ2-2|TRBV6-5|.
ASTSSLLQRELF
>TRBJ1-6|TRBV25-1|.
ASSPSSYNSPLH